The rows below give T cell receptor beta chains drawn from one sample of a study of T cells after yellow fever vaccination. TCRdb re-derived calls from the 5' RACE reads in MiXCR, one entry per CDR3 protein. The sample comprises roughly 50,000 distinct CDR3 sequences, about 7.4% of which are singletons, and 25% to 30% rests with the top ten. Here the sequenced sample was CD8+ T cells sorted from PBMCs, taken less than 16 days after the first yellow fever vaccination. The receptor set was obtained from a man aged 18 to 29 who received the YFV17D yellow fever vaccine. Each CDR3 is given with its conserved first and last residue. D genes are given only for firm matches. Some rows have no size entry. The others give once, few or many, or a class for an expanded clone.

clone size	J gene	D gene	V gene	CDR3 protein	CDR3 DNA
-	TRBJ2-3	TRBD1	TRBV19	CASSRGQGANTQYF	TGTGCCAGTAGTAGGGGACAGGGGGCGAATACGCAGTATTTT
few	TRBJ2-1	-	TRBV4-3	CASSQDLGRDEQFF	TGCGCCAGCAGCCAAGATCTAGGGCGGGATGAGCAGTTCTTC
many	TRBJ2-1	-	TRBV7-2	CASSPGPYNEQFF	TGTGCCAGCAGCCCCGGGCCATACAATGAGCAGTTCTTC
-	TRBJ2-5	TRBD2	TRBV5-4	CAISPGLASGGPEGETQYF	TGTGCCATCAGCCCCGGGCTGGCTAGCGGGGGACCCGAGGGGGAGACCCAGTACTTC
many	TRBJ2-7	-	TRBV28	CASRSFRPGHSYEQYF	TGTGCCAGCAGATCGTTCCGTCCGGGACACTCCTACGAGCAGTACTTC
many	TRBJ2-5	TRBD2	TRBV12-3/TRBV12-4	CASSLLAGGETQYF	TGTGCCAGCAGCCTTCTAGCGGGGGGAGAGACCCAGTACTTC
many	TRBJ2-5	-	TRBV11-2	CASSLGGMTARLLRETQYF	TGTGCCAGCAGCTTAGGGGGTATGACAGCGAGACTACTAAGAGAGACCCAGTACTTC
many	TRBJ2-3	-	TRBV30	CAWSAVSADTQYF	TGTGCCTGGAGTGCCGTTTCGGCCGATACGCAGTATTTT
few	TRBJ2-1	TRBD1	TRBV4-1	CASSQLRQGINEQFF	TGCGCCAGCAGCCAACTAAGACAGGGTATCAATGAGCAGTTCTTC
many	TRBJ2-1	-	TRBV27	CASSFAGSYNEQFF	TGTGCCAGCAGTTTCGCGGGCTCCTACAATGAGCAGTTCTTC
-	TRBJ1-6	-	TRBV6-2/TRBV6-3	CASSPPGSRDSPLHF	TGTGCCAGCAGCCCTCCGGGGTCCAGGGATTCACCCCTCCACTTT
many	TRBJ2-1	TRBD2	TRBV4-3	CASSQVTSGGQFF	TGCGCCAGCAGCCAAGTGACATCGGGGGGGCAGTTCTTC
many	TRBJ1-1	-	TRBV6-5	CASRDVNEAFF	TGTGCCAGCCGGGACGTAAATGAAGCTTTCTTT
many	TRBJ2-5	TRBD1	TRBV13	CASSGGQGSSVRQETQYF	TGTGCCAGCAGCGGCGGACAGGGGTCTTCCGTGAGGCAAGAGACCCAGTACTTC
many	TRBJ1-1	-	TRBV28	CASSLESDRFTEAFF	TGTGCCAGCAGTTTAGAATCGGATAGATTCACTGAAGCTTTCTTT
many	TRBJ1-5	-	TRBV4-1	CASSQGGMMSQPQHF	TGCGCCAGCAGCCAAGGGGGTATGATGAGTCAGCCCCAGCATTTT
many	TRBJ2-1	TRBD2	TRBV6-2/TRBV6-3	CASSYNPPMGLAGELRYNEQFF	TGTGCCAGCAGTTACAACCCGCCTATGGGACTAGCGGGGGAACTTAGGTACAATGAGCAGTTCTTC
many	TRBJ2-1	TRBD2	TRBV3-1	CASSQVRGGYNEQFF	TGTGCCAGCAGCCAAGTGCGGGGGGGGTACAATGAGCAGTTCTTC
many	TRBJ2-3	-	TRBV11-2	CASSSYSTDTQYF	TGTGCCAGCAGCTCGTACAGCACAGATACGCAGTATTTT
many	TRBJ2-7	-	TRBV7-8	CASSLDGLHYEQYF	TGTGCCAGCAGCTTAGATGGGTTACACTACGAGCAGTACTTC
many	TRBJ2-1	-	TRBV10-2	CASGRGYNEQFF	TGCGCCAGCGGGAGGGGGTACAATGAGCAGTTCTTC
few	TRBJ2-7	TRBD2	TRBV9	CASSSGTSAYEQYF	TGTGCCAGCAGCTCGGGGACTAGCGCCTACGAGCAGTACTTC
many	TRBJ2-3	-	TRBV7-9	CASEGPNTQYF	TGTGCCAGCGAAGGACCAAATACGCAGTATTTT
few	TRBJ1-2	-	TRBV5-5	CASTIKDFAYGYTF	TGTGCCAGCACCATCAAGGATTTTGCCTATGGCTACACCTTC
many	TRBJ2-7	-	TRBV4-2	CASSQVEGDSYEQYF	TGTGCCAGCAGCCAAGTCGAAGGAGACTCCTACGAGCAGTACTTC
many	TRBJ2-1	TRBD2	TRBV7-9	CASKTSGGSYEQFF	TGTGCCAGCAAAACTAGCGGGGGTAGTTATGAGCAGTTCTTC
-	TRBJ1-1	-	TRBV7-3	CASSSRAWDEAFF	TGTGCCAGCAGCTCTAGGGCATGGGATGAAGCTTTCTTT
many	TRBJ2-2	TRBD2	TRBV7-8	CASSLGAGGPSGELFF	TGTGCCAGCAGCTTAGGGGCGGGGGGGCCGTCCGGGGAGCTGTTTTTT
many	TRBJ2-7	TRBD1	TRBV12-3/TRBV12-4	CASSSGQGSRSYEQYF	TGTGCCAGCAGTTCTGGACAGGGATCACGCTCCTACGAGCAGTACTTC
many	TRBJ2-7	-	TRBV20-1	CSATGTVSSYEQYF	TGCAGTGCAACCGGGACCGTCAGCTCCTACGAGCAGTACTTC
few	TRBJ2-1	TRBD2	TRBV9	CASSVAPPGLAVYNEQFF	TGTGCCAGCAGCGTAGCCCCGCCGGGACTAGCAGTTTACAATGAGCAGTTCTTC
many	TRBJ2-5	-	TRBV5-6	CASSRGRAQETQYF	TGTGCCAGCAGCCGAGGACGGGCTCAAGAGACCCAGTACTTC
many	TRBJ2-5	TRBD1	TRBV19	CASSRPGQGQETQYF	TGTGCCAGTAGCCGCCCGGGACAGGGCCAAGAGACCCAGTACTTC
many	TRBJ1-1	-	TRBV20-1	CSARDQGGGTEAFF	TGCAGTGCTAGAGATCAGGGAGGGGGCACTGAAGCTTTCTTT
many	TRBJ1-5	-	TRBV6-2/TRBV6-3	CASSYWGDQPQHF	TGTGCCAGCAGTTACTGGGGGGATCAGCCCCAGCATTTT
many	TRBJ2-6	TRBD1	TRBV6-2/TRBV6-3	CASSAPGQESSGANVLTF	TGTGCCAGCAGTGCTCCGGGACAGGAATCCTCTGGGGCCAACGTCCTGACTTTC
many	TRBJ2-2	-	TRBV4-2	CASSPLDQGWEGGELFF	TGTGCCAGCAGCCCCTTAGATCAGGGGTGGGAAGGCGGGGAGCTGTTTTTT
-	TRBJ1-2	TRBD1	TRBV7-9	CASSRRTGKGGYTF	TGTGCCAGCAGCCGGAGGACAGGAAAGGGCGGCTACACCTTC
many	TRBJ2-2	-	TRBV12-3/TRBV12-4	CASSSRDSNTGELFF	TGTGCCAGCAGCTCCAGGGACTCGAACACCGGGGAGCTGTTTTTT
many	TRBJ2-5	-	TRBV29-1	CSVVGGVAETQYF	TGCAGCGTTGTGGGCGGGGTGGCGGAGACCCAGTACTTC